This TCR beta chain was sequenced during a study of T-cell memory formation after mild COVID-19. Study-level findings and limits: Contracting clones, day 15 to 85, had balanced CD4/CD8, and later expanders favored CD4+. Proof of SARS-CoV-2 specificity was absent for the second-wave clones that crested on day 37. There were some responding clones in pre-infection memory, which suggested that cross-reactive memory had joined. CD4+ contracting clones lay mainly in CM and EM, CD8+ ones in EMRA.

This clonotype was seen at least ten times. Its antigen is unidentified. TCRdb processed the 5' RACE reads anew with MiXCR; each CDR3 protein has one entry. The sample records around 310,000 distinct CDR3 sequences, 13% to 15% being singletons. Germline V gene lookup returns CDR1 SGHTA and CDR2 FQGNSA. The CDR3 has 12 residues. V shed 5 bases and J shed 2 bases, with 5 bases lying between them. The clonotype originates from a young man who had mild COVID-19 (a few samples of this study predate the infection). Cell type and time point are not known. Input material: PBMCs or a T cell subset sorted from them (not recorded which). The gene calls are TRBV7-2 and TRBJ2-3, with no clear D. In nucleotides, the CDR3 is TGTGCCAGCAGCCCCCCCACAGATACGCAGTATTTT. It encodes CASSPPTDTQYF.